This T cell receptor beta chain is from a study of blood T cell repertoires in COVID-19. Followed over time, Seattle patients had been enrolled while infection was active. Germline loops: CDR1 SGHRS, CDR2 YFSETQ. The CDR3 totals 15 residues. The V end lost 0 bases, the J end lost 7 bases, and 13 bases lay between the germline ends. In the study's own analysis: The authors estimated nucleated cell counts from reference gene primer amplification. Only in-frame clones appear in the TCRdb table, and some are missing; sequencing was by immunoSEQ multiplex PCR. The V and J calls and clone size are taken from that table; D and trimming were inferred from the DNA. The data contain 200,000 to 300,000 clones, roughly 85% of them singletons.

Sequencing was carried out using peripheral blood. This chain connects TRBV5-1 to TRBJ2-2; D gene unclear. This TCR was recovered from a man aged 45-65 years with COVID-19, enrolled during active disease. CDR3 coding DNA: TGCGCCAGCAGCTTGGGGCCCGGAGAATACGGGGAGCTGTTTTTT. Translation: CASSLGPGEYGELFF. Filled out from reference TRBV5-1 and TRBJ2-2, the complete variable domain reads KAGVTQTPRYLIKTRGQQVTLSCSPISGHRSVSWYQQTPGQGLQFLFEYFSETQRNKGNFPGRFSGRQFSNSRSEMNVSTLELGDSALYLCASSLGPGEYGELFFGEGSRLTVL.